These 24 T cell receptor beta chains originate from one sample sequenced in a study of shared clonotypes between healthy human individuals. This table comes from immunoSEQ multiplex PCR, and its TCRdb copy is limited to in-frame clones, with some not included. The sample includes tens of thousands of clones, 50% to 70% of them seen just once. Input material: memory CD8+ T cells sorted from blood. Subset noted: CD45RO+ cells pooled with CCR7-negative TemRA cells. The receptors stem from a man aged 25-45 years in good health.

This clone was seen more than once but under ten times. The chain joins TRBV27 to TRBJ2-7; D remains ambiguous. Germline CDR1 and CDR2: MNHEY and SMNVEV (reference sequence). There are 12 residues in the CDR3. Trimming removed 8 bases from V and 5 bases from J, with 13 bases in between. CDR3 sequence reads: CASGLHEDEQYF. The CDR3 region has the DNA TGTGCCAGCGGCCTCCACGAGGACGAGCAGTACTTC.

The V call is TRBV11-1, the J call TRBJ2-7; 11 bases are shared with TRBD2. The CDR3 length is 15 residues. Trimming at V came to 3 bases and at J to 2 bases, leaving 3 bases not matched to a gene. CDR1 SGHAT and CDR2 FQDESV come from the germline V gene (reference sequence). The CDR3 nucleotides are TGTGCCAGCAGCTTGCGACTAGCGGGACCCTACGAGCAGTACTTC. It yields the protein CASSLRLAGPYEQYF. Full variable domain (outside the CDR3, taken from reference TRBV11-1 and TRBJ2-7): EAEVAQSPRYKITEKSQAVAFWCDPISGHATLYWYRQILGQGPELLVQFQDESVVDDSQLPKDRFSAERLKGVDSTLKIQPAELGDSAMYLCASSLRLAGPYEQYFGPGTRLTVT.

With respect to this clone: The junction does not match germline at one end; this may be a read error. The CDR3 DNA reads TGTGCTAGCAGCTTTAGAGGAGGGGGGGGTCACTCTGGAAACACCATATATTTT. Its translation is CASSFRGGGGHSGNTIYF. V and J are TRBV7-7 and TRBJ1-3; the D gene is possibly TRBD1 (6 bases). This CDR3 spans 18 amino acids. The germline CDR1 and CDR2 sequences are SSHAT and FNYEAQ (reference sequence).

The rearrangement joins TRBV4-3 to TRBJ2-7; D is unclear. V was cut by 2 bases and J by 1 base, with 12 bases left in between. Germline lookup yields CDR1 LGHNA and CDR2 YSLEER. This CDR3 contains 15 residues. The CDR3 coding sequence is TGCGCCAGCAGCCAAAGCCAGGACGGATCCTACGAGCAGTACTTC. It is translated as CASSQSQDGSYEQYF.

This chain joins TRBV4-1 and TRBJ1-1; D perhaps matches TRBD1 (5 bases). V dropped 0 bases and J dropped 5 bases, with 10 bases sitting between them. The CDR3 is 14 residues long. Germline-derived CDR1 and CDR2 are MGHRA and YSYEKL. CDR3 nucleotide sequence: TGCGCCAGCAGCCAAGAGGGTGAGGGGACTGAAGCTTTCTTT. Its translation is CASSQEGEGTEAFF.

The chain employs TRBV6-5 and TRBJ2-7; D is perhaps TRBD1 or TRBD2 (5 bases each). The CDR3 loop spans 11 amino acids. Germline CDR1 MNHEY, CDR2 SVGAGI. With 11 bases removed from V and 2 bases from J, the gap between germline ends came to 10 bases. The CDR3 reads CAVGVPYEQYF. CDR3 bases: TGTGCCGTGGGGGTCCCCTACGAGCAGTACTTC.

This clone was found once. This chain joins TRBV5-1 and TRBJ2-3; a weak D match, TRBD2 (5 bases). The CDR3 is made up of 18 amino acids. The V gene lost 1 base and the J gene lost 0 bases, with 18 bases spanning the gap. Germline CDR1 is SGHRS and CDR2 is YFSETQ. The CDR3 region is CASSLSPLVLGSTDTQYF. The CDR3 nucleotides read TGCGCCAGCAGCTTGTCCCCACTAGTTTTGGGTAGCACAGATACGCAGTATTTT.

This clone was observed at least ten times. The V gene is TRBV12-5, the J gene TRBJ2-3; D possibly corresponds to TRBD2 (6 bases). V was clipped by 8 bases and J by 0 bases, with 27 bases between them. The CDR3 length is 19 residues. Germline-derived CDR1 and CDR2 are LGHNT and FRNRAP. CDR3: CASIVPGRWGLYSTDTQYF. In DNA, the CDR3 is TGTGCTAGTATCGTCCCAGGGAGGTGGGGGTTGTACAGCACAGATACGCAGTATTTT. The whole variable domain, filled in from reference TRBV12-5 and TRBJ2-3, reads DARVTQTPRHKVTEMGQEVTMRCQPILGHNTVFWYRQTMMQGLELLAYFRNRAPLDDSGMPKDRFSAEMPDATLATLKIQPSEPRDSAVYFCASIVPGRWGLYSTDTQYFGPGTRLTVL.

This sequence joins TRBV9 and TRBJ2-5; the D gene is possibly TRBD1 (5 bases). Germline V gives CDR1 SGDLS, CDR2 YYNGEE. Deletions cut 4 bases from V and 4 bases from J, with 14 bases between. The CDR3 has 14 amino acids. The CDR3 protein is CASSPQGWGETQYF. In nucleotides, the CDR3 is TGTGCCAGCAGCCCCCAGGGATGGGGAGAGACCCAGTACTTC.

The V gene is TRBV6-4, the J gene TRBJ2-7; D unclear. Trimming pared 2 bases from V and 3 bases from J, leaving 11 bases between. The CDR3 covers 14 residues. Germline values: CDR1 MRHNA, CDR2 SNTAGT. The DNA for the CDR3 is TGTGCCAGCAGTGACCCCTGCCAGATCTACGAGCAGTACTTC. This translates into CASSDPCQIYEQYF.

The J gene is TRBJ2-7, the V gene TRBV29-1; D may be TRBD1 (6 bases). The ends were cut back, 4 bases at V and 0 bases at J, with 7 bases in the middle. CDR3 length equals 12 residues. Germline V gives CDR1 SQVTM, CDR2 ANQGSEA. In nucleotides, the CDR3 is TGCAGCGTTGGGGACACCTCCTACGAGCAGTACTTC. It translates to CSVGDTSYEQYF.

The CDR3, as DNA: TGCGCCAGCAGCCAAGAACCCTCCGGGACCTACGAGCAGTACTTC. Its translation: CASSQEPSGTYEQYF. The genes are TRBV4-1 and TRBJ2-7; tentatively, D is TRBD2 (5 bases). The CDR3 runs 15 residues. Trimming pared 0 bases from V and 2 bases from J, leaving 11 bases between. Germline assignment: CDR1 MGHRA and CDR2 YSYEKL.

This chain uses TRBV5-5 with TRBJ2-3, with D possibly TRBD2 on 5 matching bases. The V and J ends lost 4 bases and 0 bases respectively, with 12 bases between them. Germline-derived CDR1 and CDR2 are SGHKS and YYEKEE (reference sequence). The CDR3 has 15 amino acids. This CDR3 is CASSQGGGSTDTQYF. The CDR3 DNA sequence: TGTGCCAGCAGCCAAGGAGGAGGTAGCACAGATACGCAGTATTTT.

The chain has TRBV5-6 and TRBJ2-1, with 10 bases identical to TRBD2. Germline V gives CDR1 SGHDT, CDR2 YYEEEE. The CDR3 covers 18 residues. The ends lost 0 bases at V and 8 bases at J; junction bases unmatched: 14. CDR3 sequence (DNA): TGTGCCAGCAGCTTGGCACTGATGCTGACTAGCGGGCAGGATGAGCAGTTCTTC. It yields the protein CASSLALMLTSGQDEQFF.

The chain uses TRBV7-9 and TRBJ1-2; possible D gene TRBD1, 6 bases. The CDR3 contains 15 residues. Per the germline V gene, CDR1 is SEHNR and CDR2 is FQNEAQ (reference sequence). V dropped 5 bases and J dropped 4 bases, with 17 bases sitting between them. Written as DNA, the CDR3 is TGTGCCAGCAGCCCTGTTTCGGACAGTCTCTATGGCTACACCTTC. This sequence encodes CASSPVSDSLYGYTF. Based on the CDR3 plus reference TRBV7-9 and TRBJ1-2, the full variable domain is DTGVSQNPRHKITKRGQNVTFRCDPISEHNRLYWYRQTLGQGPEFLTYFQNEAQLEKSRLLSDRFSAERPKGSFSTLEIQRTEQGDSAMYLCASSPVSDSLYGYTFGSGTRLTVV.

This clone was seen only once. The chain joins TRBV9 to TRBJ1-1, with D perhaps TRBD1 (6 bases). V was cut by 0 bases and J by 5 bases, with 11 bases left in between. Germline CDR1 and CDR2: SGDLS and YYNGEE. This CDR3 is 14 amino acids long. CDR3 amino acids: CASSVEGQGTEAFF. CDR3 bases: TGTGCCAGCAGCGTAGAGGGGCAGGGGACTGAAGCTTTCTTT.

This clone came up a few times. The chain joins TRBV2 to TRBJ2-3; D is ambiguous. This CDR3 has 11 residues. Trimming shortened V by 10 bases and J by 4 bases, and 9 bases separated the two germline ends. The V gene's germline CDR1 is SNHLY and CDR2 FYNNEI. CDR3 DNA: TGTGCCATTCTCAGGCCAGATACGCAGTATTTT. Translation gives CAILRPDTQYF.

This clone has at least ten counts. Other nucleotide sequences from this sample produce the same CDR3. This rearrangement joins TRBV29-1 to TRBJ2-1; TRBD2 aligns across 11 bases. The length of the CDR3 is 15 residues. Losses at the gene ends were 4 bases for V and 8 bases for J; bases not matched to a gene: 10. Germline V gene data show CDR1 as SQVTM and CDR2 as ANQGSEA. The CDR3 bases are TGCAGCGTTGTATCTACTAGCGGGAGAGTAGATGAGCAGTTCTTC. Translating gives CSVVSTSGRVDEQFF.

A few counts support this clone. V and J are TRBV21-1 and TRBJ1-2. TRBV21-1 is labeled a pseudogene. The CDR3 consists of 15 residues. CDR3 in DNA: TGTGCCAGCAGCAATTGTCCGGGTCTCTACTATGGCTACACCTTC. Protein product: CASSNCPGLYYGYTF.

The gene calls are TRBV18 and TRBJ1-5; 9 bases map to TRBD1. This CDR3 is 15 amino acids long. With 3 bases clipped from V and 4 bases from J, the junction kept 4 bases outside the gene matches. Germline-derived CDR1 and CDR2 are KGHSH and LQKENI. Here the CDR3 reads CASSPGQGGNQPQHF. CDR3 DNA: TGTGCCAGCTCACCGGGACAGGGAGGGAATCAGCCCCAGCATTTT.

This clone showed up just once. This chain links TRBV19 with TRBJ1-5, with 8 bases identical to TRBD1. The V segment lost 2 bases and the J segment 8 bases; nucleotides outside the gene matches: 8. Germline V CDR1 and CDR2: LNHDA, SQIVND (reference sequence). The CDR3 length is 15 residues. CDR3 sequence: CASSIRRQGAKPQHF. CDR3 DNA: TGTGCCAGTAGTATAAGGCGGCAGGGGGCGAAGCCCCAGCATTTT.

The chain joins TRBV28 to TRBJ2-7; 7 positions agree with TRBD2. Germline V gives CDR1 MDHEN, CDR2 SYDVKM. This CDR3 is built from 11 residues. CDR3 bases: TGTGTCACTAGCGCCTTCTACGAGCAGTACTTC. This gives the protein CVTSAFYEQYF.

Details on this clone: This same CDR3 is encoded by further DNA sequences in the sample. V usage is TRBV25-1 and J usage is TRBJ2-3, with D perhaps matching TRBD1 or TRBD2 (5 bases each). This CDR3 has 16 amino acids. V lost 6 bases, J lost 0 bases, and 16 bases lay in between. The germline V gene encodes CDR1 MGHDK and CDR2 SYGVNS. CDR3 amino acids: CASSKTGRISTDTQYF. CDR3 DNA sequence: TGTGCCAGCAGCAAAACGGGGCGGATAAGCACAGATACGCAGTATTTT.

This rearrangement joins TRBV18 to TRBJ2-7; either TRBD1 or TRBD2 may fit D (5 bases each). The V gene's germline CDR1 is KGHSH and CDR2 LQKENI. Trimming pared 3 bases from V and 0 bases from J, leaving 12 bases between. This CDR3 spans 15 amino acids. CDR3 loop: CASSPGTESSYEQYF. The DNA for the CDR3 is TGTGCCAGCTCACCGGGGACGGAAAGCTCCTACGAGCAGTACTTC.